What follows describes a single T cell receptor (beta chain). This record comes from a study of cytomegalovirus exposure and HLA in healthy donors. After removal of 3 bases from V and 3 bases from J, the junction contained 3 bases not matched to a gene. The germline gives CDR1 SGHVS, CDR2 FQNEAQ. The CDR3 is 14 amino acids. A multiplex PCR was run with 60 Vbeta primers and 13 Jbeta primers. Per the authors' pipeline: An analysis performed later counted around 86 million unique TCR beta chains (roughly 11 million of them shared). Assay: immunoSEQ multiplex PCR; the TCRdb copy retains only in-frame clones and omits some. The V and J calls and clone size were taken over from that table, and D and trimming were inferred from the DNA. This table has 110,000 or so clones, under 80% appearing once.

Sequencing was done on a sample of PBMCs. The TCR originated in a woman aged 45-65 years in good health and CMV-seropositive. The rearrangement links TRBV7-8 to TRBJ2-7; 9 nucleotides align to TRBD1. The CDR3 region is CASSFLDRGYEQYF. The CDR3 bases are TGTGCCAGCAGCTTCCTGGACAGGGGCTACGAGCAGTACTTC.